The source of this T cell receptor (beta chain) is a study of shared clonotypes between healthy human individuals. On the study more broadly: Per-donor plates numbered three CD4 naive, three CD4 memory, two CD8 naive and one CD8 memory.

Clones were sequenced by immunoSEQ multiplex PCR, and TCRdb holds only the in-frame ones, with some missing. The table records 950,000 to 1,200,000 clones, 60% to 85% of them present only once. Study-wide points: Clonotypes which were not shared had lower generation probabilities than clonotypes that all four donors shared.

The germline V and J ends were trimmed by 3 bases and 0 bases, with 9 bases remaining between them. Germline V gene sequence: CDR1 KGHSH, CDR2 LQKENI. CDR3 size: 15 residues. This clone has just one count. Its antigen is undetermined. Sample: memory CD4+ T cells from PBMCs. Subset indicated: CD45RA-negative fraction. The receptor's source is a man younger than 30 in good health. Some clones in this sample may be carry-over from other donors' samples. The V gene is TRBV18, the J gene TRBJ2-1; D uncertain. The CDR3, as DNA: TGTGCCAGCTCACCTGGCGAGAGCTCCTACAATGAGCAGTTCTTC. Protein: CASSPGESSYNEQFF. The variable domain in full, completed from reference TRBV18 and TRBJ2-1, reads NAGVMQNPRHLVRRRGQEARLRCSPMKGHSHVYWYRQLPEEGLKFMVYLQKENIIDESGMPKERFSAEFPKEGPSILRIQQVVRGDSAAYFCASSPGESSYNEQFFGPGTRLTVL.